These T cell receptor beta chains were read from a single sample in a study of blood T cell repertoires in COVID-19. The protocol was immunoSEQ multiplex PCR, while the TCRdb copy is restricted to in-frame clones and leaves out a portion. The table lists fewer than 30,000 clones, nearly 90% of them singletons. The sequencing sample was made of peripheral blood. The receptors shown here come from a human donor in a cohort sampled during active COVID-19. CDR3s include the opening cysteine and the closing phenylalanine or tryptophan. D genes are given only for firm matches. Size values are once, few and many counts, or a class for expanded clones, and some rows have none.

>.|TRBV5-5|TRBJ2-1|.
CASSLEGQGYNEQFF
TGTGCCAGCAGCTTGGAGGGGCAGGGCTACAATGAGCAGTTCTTC
>.|TRBV9|TRBJ2-1|TRBD2
CASSNSLGGGEQFF
TGTGCCAGCAGCAACTCCCTCGGGGGGGGTGAGCAGTTCTTC
>.|TRBV5-8|TRBJ2-7|.
CASSLFRGSEQYF
TGTGCCAGCAGCTTGTTTCGGGGTTCCGAGCAGTACTTC
>.|TRBV11-2|TRBJ2-1|TRBD2
CASSTRLAGLSYNEQFF
TGTGCCAGCAGCACCCGCCTAGCGGGCCTCTCCTACAATGAGCAGTTCTTC
>few|TRBV13|TRBJ2-7|TRBD2
CASSSMSSGSGYEQYF
TGTGCCAGCAGCTCCATGTCTAGCGGGAGCGGTTACGAGCAGTACTTC
>.|TRBV29-1|TRBJ1-5|.
CSVVDSHSNQPQHF
TGCAGCGTCGTGGACAGCCATAGCAATCAGCCCCAGCATTTT
>.|TRBV7-2|TRBJ1-3|TRBD1
CASSPRTGSSTIYF
TGTGCCAGCAGCCCCAGGACAGGGTCGAGCACCATATATTTT
>once|TRBV19|TRBJ2-2|TRBD1
CASTGQGPGELFF
TGTGCCAGTACGGGACAGGGGCCCGGGGAGCTGTTTTTT
>.|TRBV12-3/TRBV12-4|TRBJ2-7|.
CASSFGATYEQYF
TGTGCCAGCAGTTTTGGGGCTACCTACGAGCAGTACTTC
>.|TRBV3-1/TRBV3-2|TRBJ1-1|TRBD1
CASSQTGWAEAFF
TGTGCCAGCAGCCAGACAGGGTGGGCTGAAGCTTTCTTT
>.|TRBV3-1/TRBV3-2|TRBJ1-2|TRBD1
CASSLQGSDYGYTF
TGTGCCAGCAGCTTACAGGGGAGCGACTATGGCTACACCTTC
>.|TRBV7-9|TRBJ1-1|TRBD1
CASSHNRGRGMNTEAFF
TGTGCCAGCAGCCACAACAGGGGACGAGGCATGAACACTGAAGCTTTCTTT
>.|TRBV5-1|TRBJ2-1|TRBD2
CASSLGGGPYNEQFF
TGCGCCAGCAGCTTGGGCGGGGGGCCCTACAATGAGCAGTTCTTC
>.|TRBV30|TRBJ1-4|.
CAWSGRQARNEKLFF
TGTGCCTGGAGTGGGAGACAGGCAAGGAATGAAAAACTGTTTTTT
>.|TRBV6-5|TRBJ1-1|TRBD1
CASRSRGLNTEAFF
TGTGCCAGCAGGAGCAGGGGGCTCAACACTGAAGCTTTCTTT
>.|TRBV18|TRBJ2-7|TRBD1
CASSPDRYEQYF
TGTGCCAGCTCACCGGACAGGTACGAGCAGTACTTC
>.|TRBV5-4|TRBJ2-1|.
CASSRDFSSYNEQFF
TGTGCCAGCAGTCGGGACTTCAGCTCCTACAATGAGCAGTTCTTC
>.|TRBV6-5|TRBJ2-3|TRBD2
CASRPSGGAPDTQYF
TGTGCCAGCCGTCCTAGCGGGGGGGCGCCAGATACGCAGTATTTT
>.|TRBV5-1|TRBJ1-4|.
CASSSGRADEKLFF
TGCGCCAGCAGCTCGGGCAGGGCGGATGAAAAACTGTTTTTT
>once|TRBV7-2|TRBJ2-7|TRBD1
CASSSHMDRVSYEQYF
TGTGCCAGCAGCTCGCACATGGACAGGGTCTCCTACGAGCAGTACTTC
>.|TRBV6-4|TRBJ1-1|.
CASSEGGGTEAFF
TGTGCCAGCAGTGAAGGGGGTGGAACTGAAGCTTTCTTT
>.|TRBV12-3/TRBV12-4|TRBJ1-5|.
CASSFGLQPQHF
TGTGCCAGCAGTTTTGGGCTTCAGCCCCAGCATTTT
>.|TRBV3-1/TRBV3-2|TRBJ2-1|TRBD1
CASRDTGGNYNEQFF
TGTGCCAGCAGGGATACAGGGGGGAATTACAATGAGCAGTTCTTC
>.|TRBV5-1|TRBJ2-4|TRBD2
CASSFGGDLQHKNIQYF
TGCGCCAGCAGCTTCGGGGGGGACTTACAACACAAAAACATTCAGTACTTC
>.|TRBV5-1|TRBJ2-2|TRBD1
CASSRGQGAGELFF
TGCGCCAGCAGCAGGGGACAGGGGGCCGGGGAGCTGTTTTTT
>.|TRBV24-1|TRBJ1-4|.
CATSDLDDGANEKLFF
TGTGCCACCAGTGATTTGGACGACGGGGCTAATGAAAAACTGTTTTTT
>.|TRBV19|TRBJ1-5|.
CASSIRAVAEGQPQHF
TGTGCCAGTAGTATTCGGGCAGTTGCGGAGGGTCAGCCCCAGCATTTT
>.|TRBV7-9|TRBJ1-5|.
CASSPGGGPRNQPQHF
TGTGCCAGCAGCCCCGGCGGAGGGCCCCGCAATCAGCCCCAGCATTTT
>.|TRBV19|TRBJ1-5|.
CASSIASGLSQPQHF
TGTGCCAGTAGTATAGCGTCAGGGTTAAGTCAGCCCCAGCATTTT
>.|TRBV7-2|TRBJ2-1|TRBD2
CASSVGLAEYNEQFF
TGTGCCAGCAGCGTGGGACTAGCGGAGTACAATGAGCAGTTCTTC
>.|TRBV7-8|TRBJ1-1|.
CASSFRVVGSNTEAFF
TGTGCCAGCAGCTTCCGAGTGGTCGGGTCGAACACTGAAGCTTTCTTT
>.|TRBV9|TRBJ2-3|TRBD1
CASSTTGTGYADTQYF
TGTGCCAGCAGCACGACCGGGACAGGGTATGCAGATACGCAGTATTTT
>.|TRBV29-1|TRBJ2-1|.
CSVEERRVHEQFF
TGCAGCGTTGAAGAACGCAGGGTGCATGAGCAGTTCTTC
>.|TRBV19|TRBJ1-5|TRBD1
CASSSQDRLNQPQHF
TGTGCCAGTAGCTCTCAGGACAGGTTAAATCAGCCCCAGCATTTT
>.|TRBV18|TRBJ2-2|.
CASSPGGLGELFF
TGTGCCAGCTCACCAGGGGGCCTCGGGGAGCTGTTTTTT
>once|TRBV2|TRBJ2-5|.
CASRAAATQETQYF
TGTGCCAGCAGGGCCGCGGCCACCCAAGAGACCCAGTACTTC
>.|TRBV2|TRBJ1-2|.
CASSAEVSLANYGYTF
TGTGCCAGCAGTGCTGAGGTCTCCCTAGCTAACTATGGCTACACCTTC